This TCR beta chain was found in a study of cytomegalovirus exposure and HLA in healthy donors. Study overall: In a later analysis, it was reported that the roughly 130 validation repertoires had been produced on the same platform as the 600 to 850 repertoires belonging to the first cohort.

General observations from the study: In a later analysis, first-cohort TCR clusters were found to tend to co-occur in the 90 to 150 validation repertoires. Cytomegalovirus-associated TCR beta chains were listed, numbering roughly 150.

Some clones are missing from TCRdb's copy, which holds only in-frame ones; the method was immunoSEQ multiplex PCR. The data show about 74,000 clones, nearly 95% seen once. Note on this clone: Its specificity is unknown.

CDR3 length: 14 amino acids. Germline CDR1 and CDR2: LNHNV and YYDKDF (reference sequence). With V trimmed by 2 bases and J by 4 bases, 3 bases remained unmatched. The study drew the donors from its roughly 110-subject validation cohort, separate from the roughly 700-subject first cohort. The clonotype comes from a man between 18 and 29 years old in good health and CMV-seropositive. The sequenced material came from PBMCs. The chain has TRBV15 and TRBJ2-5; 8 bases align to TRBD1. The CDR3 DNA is TGTGCCACCAGCAGACTTACAGGGGGAGAGACCCAGTACTTC. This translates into CATSRLTGGETQYF.